This TCR beta chain originates from a study of T-cell memory formation after mild COVID-19. The table lists this clonotype with a few counts. CDR1 LGHNA and CDR2 YSLEER come from the germline V gene. The length of the CDR3 is 16 residues. V dropped 1 base and J dropped 5 bases, with 15 bases sitting between them. TCRdb reprocessed the 5' RACE reads via MiXCR and lists one record per CDR3 protein. The sample lists around 320,000 distinct CDR3 sequences, 25% to 30% occurring once. This chain links TRBV4-3 with TRBJ2-1; D not resolved. The receptor's source is an adult woman who had mild COVID-19 (a few samples of this study predate the infection). Cell type and time point are not known. The specimen was PBMCs or a T cell subset sorted from them (not recorded which). This chain's CDR3 is CASSQGRSHQNNEQFF. CDR3 bases: TGCGCCAGCAGCCAAGGTAGAAGTCACCAAAACAATGAGCAGTTCTTC.